This T cell receptor beta chain is from a study of blood T cell repertoires in COVID-19. Here immunoSEQ multiplex PCR was the method, and the copy in TCRdb shows in-frame clones only, minus some. Of tens of thousands of clones detected, roughly 78% appear once; the ten largest clones hold about 5%. The CDR3 loop spans 15 amino acids. V shed 6 bases and J shed 2 bases, with 15 bases lying between them. CDR1 is SGHDT, CDR2 YYEEEE, per germline. This receptor was taken from an elderly woman with active or convalescent COVID-19. Sequencing was carried out using peripheral blood. J is TRBJ1-5 and V is TRBV5-6; D is perhaps TRBD1 (5 bases). This CDR3 reads CASTRGMVGNQPQHF. The DNA of the CDR3 is TGTGCCAGCACCCGGGGGATGGTGGGCAATCAGCCCCAGCATTTT. Combining the CDR3 with reference TRBV5-6 and TRBJ1-5 gives the whole variable domain DAGVTQSPTHLIKTRGQQVTLRCSPKSGHDTVSWYQQALGQGPQFIFQYYEEEERQRGNFPDRFSGHQFPNYSSELNVNALLLGDSALYLCASTRGMVGNQPQHFGDGTRLSIL.